At least ten counts were recorded for the clone carrying this TCR beta chain. Its antigen is still unknown. This record comes from a study of post-analysis software for immune sequencing data. Study-level points and caveats: Controls' normalized Chao1 diversity significantly exceeded that of multiple sclerosis patients. Samples prepared in the same batch strongly co-clustered by F measure. Higher frequency in patients than in controls was seen for 5 or 6 TRBV segments, with TRBV5-6, TRBV5-1 and TRBV20-1 among them.

TCR beta libraries were prepared from cDNA with unique molecular identifiers. TCRdb ran MiXCR on the PCR reads and lists one entry per CDR3 protein. Of hundreds of thousands of distinct CDR3 sequences in the sample, under 55% are singletons; the top ten hold about an eighth. CDR1 MGHRA and CDR2 YSYEKL come from the germline V gene. The CDR3 loop spans 12 amino acids. The V gene lost 0 bases and the J gene lost 7 bases, with 5 bases spanning the gap. The sequence was collected from a girl aged 5-17 years with multiple sclerosis. The sequencing sample was made of blood. The J gene is TRBJ2-3, the V gene TRBV4-1; no firm D call. CDR3 in amino acids: CASSQEGNTQYF. The CDR3 DNA is TGCGCCAGCAGCCAAGAGGGGAATACGCAGTATTTT.